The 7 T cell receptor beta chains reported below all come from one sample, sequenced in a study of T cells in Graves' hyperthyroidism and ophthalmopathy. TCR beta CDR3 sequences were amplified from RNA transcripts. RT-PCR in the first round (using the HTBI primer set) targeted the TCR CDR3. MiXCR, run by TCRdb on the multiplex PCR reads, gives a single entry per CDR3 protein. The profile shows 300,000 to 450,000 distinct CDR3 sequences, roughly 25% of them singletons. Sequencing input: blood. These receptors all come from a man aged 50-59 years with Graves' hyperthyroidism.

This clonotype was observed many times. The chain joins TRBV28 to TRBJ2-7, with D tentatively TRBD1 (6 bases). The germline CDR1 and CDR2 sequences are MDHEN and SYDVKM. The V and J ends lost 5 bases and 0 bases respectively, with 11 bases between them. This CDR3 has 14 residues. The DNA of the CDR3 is TGTGCCAGCAGTGAACCGGGACACTCCTACGAGCAGTACTTC. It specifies CASSEPGHSYEQYF.

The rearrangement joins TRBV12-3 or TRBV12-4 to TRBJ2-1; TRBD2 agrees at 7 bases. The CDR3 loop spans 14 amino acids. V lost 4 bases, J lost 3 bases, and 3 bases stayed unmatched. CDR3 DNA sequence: TGTGCCAGCAGTTACCGGGGGGACTACAATGAGCAGTTCTTC. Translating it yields CASSYRGDYNEQFF.

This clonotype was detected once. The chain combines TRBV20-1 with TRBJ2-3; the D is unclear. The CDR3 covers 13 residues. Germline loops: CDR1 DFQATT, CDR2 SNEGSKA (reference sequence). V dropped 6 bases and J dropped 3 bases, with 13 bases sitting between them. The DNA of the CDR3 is TGCAGTGCCGAGTGGCTAGGGACAGATACGCAGTATTTT. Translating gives CSAEWLGTDTQYF.

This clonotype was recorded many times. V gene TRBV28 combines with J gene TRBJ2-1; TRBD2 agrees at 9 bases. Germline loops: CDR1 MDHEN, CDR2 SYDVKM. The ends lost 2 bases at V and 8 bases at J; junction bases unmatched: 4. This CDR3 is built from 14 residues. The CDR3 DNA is TGTGCCAGCAGTTTAGGGCGGGAGGGAGATGAGCAGTTCTTC. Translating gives CASSLGREGDEQFF.

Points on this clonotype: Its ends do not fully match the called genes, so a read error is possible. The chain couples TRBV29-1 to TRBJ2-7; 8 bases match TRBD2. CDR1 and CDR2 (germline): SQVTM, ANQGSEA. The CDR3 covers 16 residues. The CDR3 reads CSAEGAGGIGSYEQYF. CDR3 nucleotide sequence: TGCAGCGCTGAAGGTGCGGGAGGTATAGGGTCCTACGAGCAGTACTTC.

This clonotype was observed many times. In nucleotides, the CDR3 is TGTGCCAGCAGCTCCACTAGCGGGTGGTATAGCTACGAGCAGTACTTC. It specifies CASSSTSGWYSYEQYF. The chain is built from TRBV12-3 or TRBV12-4 and TRBJ2-7; 9 nucleotides agree with TRBD2. The CDR3 is 16 residues long. The junction had 12 bases not matched to a gene; V was cut back by 6 bases and J by 3 bases.

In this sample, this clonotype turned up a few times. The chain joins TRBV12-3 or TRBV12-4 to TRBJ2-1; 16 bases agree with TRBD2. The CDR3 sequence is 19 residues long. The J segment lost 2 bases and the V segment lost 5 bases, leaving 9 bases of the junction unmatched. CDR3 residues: CASSLGTSGRAIPYNEQFF. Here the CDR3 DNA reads TGTGCCAGCAGTCTAGGGACTAGCGGGAGGGCGATCCCCTACAATGAGCAGTTCTTC.